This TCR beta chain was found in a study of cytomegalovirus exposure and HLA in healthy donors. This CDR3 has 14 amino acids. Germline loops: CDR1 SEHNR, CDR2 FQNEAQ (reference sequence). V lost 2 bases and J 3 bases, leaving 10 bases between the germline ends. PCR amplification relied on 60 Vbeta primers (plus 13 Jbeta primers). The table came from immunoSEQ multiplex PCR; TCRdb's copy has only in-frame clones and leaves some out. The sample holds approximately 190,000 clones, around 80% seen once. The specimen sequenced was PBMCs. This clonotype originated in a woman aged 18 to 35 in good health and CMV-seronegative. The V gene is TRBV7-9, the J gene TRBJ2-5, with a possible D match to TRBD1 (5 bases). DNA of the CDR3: TGTGCCAGCAGCTTAAGGGGTTTAGAAGAGACCCAGTACTTC. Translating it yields CASSLRGLEETQYF.